The 10 T cell receptor beta chains given below trace back to one sample, sequenced in a study of T cells in Graves' hyperthyroidism and ophthalmopathy (dated by TCRdb to about 2019). The method behind the library was multiplex PCR. The reads were generated on an Illumina HiSeq 2000. Amplification of TCR beta CDR3 regions was carried out from RNA transcripts. A first-round RT-PCR of the TCR CDR3 used the HTBI primer set with the Qiagen OneStep RT-PCR kit. TCRdb applied fastp at Q25 and MiXCR to the public reads, then kept only in-frame beta chains. When rows share a CDR3 protein, they turn into one entry using the most common DNA and genes. Counted in this sample were a few hundred thousand distinct CDR3 sequences; 15% to 19% of them appeared once. The ten biggest clones cover around 6.6% of the sample. Sequencing was carried out using blood. Receptors originate from a woman younger than 45 with Graves' hyperthyroidism.

This clonotype was seen a handful of times. J is TRBJ2-5 and V is TRBV5-6, with a possible D match to TRBD2 (6 bases). The germline V gene has CDR1 SGHDT and CDR2 YYEEEE. CDR3 length equals 14 residues. V lost 1 base and J 12 bases, leaving 19 bases between the germline ends. The CDR3 DNA follows: TGTGCCAGCAGCTTGTTTTCGGGACTCTACACGGAGTACTTC. It yields the protein CASSLFSGLYTEYF.

This chain links TRBV9 with TRBJ2-3; 13 positions agree with TRBD2. Germline CDR1 SGDLS, CDR2 YYNGEE. The CDR3 has 17 residues. J lost 0 bases, V lost 3 bases, and 4 bases had no gene match. The DNA for the CDR3 is TGTGCCAGCAGCGGCGGACTAGCGGGAGCTAGCACAGATACGCAGTATTTT. It yields the protein CASSGGLAGASTDTQYF.

This clonotype has a count of ten or more. The chain carries TRBV3-1 and TRBJ2-7; 8 bases are shared with TRBD1. J gave up 8 bases and V 0 bases, and 9 bases lay outside the gene matches. The CDR3 spans 15 residues. Looked up from germline, CDR1 is LGHDT and CDR2 is YNNKEL (reference sequence). CDR3 in amino acids: CASSQEGTGFTQQYF. CDR3 nucleotides: TGTGCCAGCAGCCAAGAGGGGACAGGTTTTACGCAGCAGTACTTC.

This clonotype was counted many times. The rearrangement uses TRBV28 and TRBJ2-7, with 7 nucleotides matching TRBD2. Trimming at V came to 7 bases and at J to 0 bases, leaving 18 bases not matched to a gene. Germline V gene data show CDR1 as MDHEN and CDR2 as SYDVKM. This CDR3 comprises 18 residues. The CDR3 region has the DNA TGTGCCAGCACCCCGATACTCCCGAATGGGAGGGTCTCCTACGAGCAGTACTTC. Protein sequence: CASTPILPNGRVSYEQYF.

The gene calls are TRBV10-3 and TRBJ2-3; 8 positions match TRBD2. This CDR3 has 14 amino acids. CDR1 is ENHRY and CDR2 is SYGVKD in the germline V gene. V shed 4 bases, J shed 2 bases, and the junction held 2 bases outside the gene matches. The CDR3 coding sequence is TGTGCCATCAGTGCCGGGAGGGCCACAGATACGCAGTATTTT. It translates to CAISAGRATDTQYF.

This clonotype has at least ten counts. The chain couples TRBV3-1 to TRBJ1-1; D might be TRBD1 (5 bases). There are 14 residues in the CDR3. The V gene's germline CDR1 is LGHDT and CDR2 YNNKEL (reference sequence). Trimming shortened V by 6 bases and J by 0 bases, and 11 bases separated the two germline ends. The CDR3 loop reads CASRPGTLNTEAFF. CDR3 in DNA: TGTGCCAGCAGGCCCGGGACCCTGAACACTGAAGCTTTCTTT.

The chain carries TRBV6-1 and TRBJ2-5; 8 nucleotides agree with TRBD1. After removal of 6 bases from V and 3 bases from J, the junction contained 9 bases not matched to a gene. The CDR3 runs to 15 residues. From germline, CDR1 is MNHNS and CDR2 SASEGT. CDR3 amino acids: CASSPGTGRKETQYF. Here the CDR3 DNA reads TGTGCCAGCAGCCCGGGGACAGGACGAAAAGAGACCCAGTACTTC.

This clonotype was counted many times. The CDR3 region is CASSESGRAGDNEQFF. The CDR3 bases are TGCGCCAGCAGTGAGTCTGGCCGGGCTGGGGACAATGAGCAGTTCTTC. The chain uses TRBV10-1 and TRBJ2-1; D remains unclear. Germline V gene sequence: CDR1 WNHNN, CDR2 SYGVQD (reference sequence). V was trimmed by 0 bases and J by 5 bases, leaving 14 bases between them. This CDR3 is built from 16 residues.

The chain uses TRBV9 and TRBJ2-2; D gene uncertain. CDR1 SGDLS and CDR2 YYNGEE come from the germline V gene. V was pared by 0 bases and J by 2 bases, with 14 bases between. This CDR3 is built from 17 residues. CDR3 nucleotides: TGTGCCAGCAGCGTAGCTGGTACCGTGGGTAACACCGGGGAGCTGTTTTTT. Encoded protein: CASSVAGTVGNTGELFF.

In this sample, this clonotype turned up a few times. This may arise from a read error, as a much more abundant clone is one base away. The CDR3 carries no conserved terminal phenylalanine or tryptophan, so it likely arises from a read error. The chain is built from TRBV5-1 and TRBJ1-1, with D tentatively TRBD1 (5 bases). The CDR3 is made up of 16 amino acids. Trimming left V 0 bases short and J 5 bases short, with 17 bases between. Germline V lookup: CDR1 SGHRS, CDR2 YFSETQ. CDR3 sequence reads: CASSLAPSTVWTEAFS. Here the CDR3 DNA reads TGCGCCAGCAGCTTGGCGCCCTCGACAGTATGGACTGAAGCTTTCTCT.